The clone carrying this TCR beta chain was counted only a few times. Its specificity is not known. These data belong to a study of spatial heterogeneity in lung cancer. Study-wide context: At a median of around two years after resection, follow-up PBMC samples were sequenced when available. General observations from the study: The study found ubiquitous expanded tumor TCRs in blood more at resection than follow-up.

Specified time point: blood at routine non-recurrence follow-up after resection. Material for sequencing was whole RNA from tumor, nontumor lung or frozen PBMC, left unsorted. CDR1 and CDR2 from the germline V gene are SGHAT and FQNNGV. V was trimmed by 5 bases and J by 7 bases, leaving 14 bases between them. The CDR3 consists of 13 residues. Every TCR cDNA molecule bore a unique molecular identifier. TCRdb processed the 5' RACE reads anew with MiXCR; each CDR3 protein has one entry. The repertoire holds under 150,000 distinct CDR3 sequences, with approximately 11% as singletons. The chain has TRBV11-2 and TRBJ2-5; D remains ambiguous. The TCR originated in a female donor with early-stage non-small cell lung cancer. This specimen was PBMCs, taken at follow-up. In nucleotides, the CDR3 is TGTGCCAGCAGCCCCCGGGCCGCAGGGACCCAGTACTTC. Its translation: CASSPRAAGTQYF.